The present T cell receptor (beta chain) was sequenced within a study of response to subunit inactivated influenza vaccine. Study-level findings and limits: There was a suggestion from the authors that each seasonal influenza vaccination recruits few new T cells.

Via MiXCR, TCRdb re-called the RT-PCR reads, giving one row per CDR3 protein. The table lists about 650,000 distinct CDR3 sequences, 14% of them singletons. This clonotype was observed a handful of times. Its target is unknown. This TCR derives from a man in his fifties who received an inactivated influenza vaccine. This specimen consisted of PBMCs from blood, obtained about 14 days before vaccination.

This chain's CDR3 is CSVGRTSGGAWSYNEQFF. The CDR3 DNA reads as TGCAGCGTCGGACGGACTAGCGGGGGGGCTTGGTCCTACAATGAGCAGTTCTTC. V usage is TRBV29-1 and J usage is TRBJ2-1, with 15 positions matching TRBD2. This CDR3 is 18 amino acids long. CDR1 is SQVTM and CDR2 is ANQGSEA in the germline V gene. J was trimmed by 1 base and V by 6 bases; bases with no gene match: 10.